One sample yielded the 17 T cell receptor beta chains listed below, sequenced in a study of T cells after yellow fever vaccination. From the 5' RACE reads, TCRdb called clonotypes with MiXCR, one entry per CDR3 protein. This repertoire shows 120,000 or so distinct CDR3 sequences, 13% to 15% found once; its top ten account for 43%. The source was CD8+ T cells sorted from PBMCs, collected 5 days after the yellow fever booster vaccination. The receptors come from a man younger than 35 who received the YFV17D yellow fever vaccine.

The chain has TRBV20-1 and TRBJ2-1; TRBD2 aligns across 8 bases. Germline V gives CDR1 DFQATT, CDR2 SNEGSKA (reference sequence). J gave up 9 bases and V 2 bases, and 18 bases lay outside the gene matches. The CDR3 length is 17 residues. The CDR3 nucleotides are TGCAGTGCTAGAAGCGGGCCCGGGGGGGGTGTGTGGAGTGAGCAGTTCTTC. This gives the protein CSARSGPGGGVWSEQFF.

In this sample, this clonotype turned up a few times. This chain connects TRBV6-2 or TRBV6-3 to TRBJ2-7; the D is unclear. The CDR3 has 13 amino acids. V shed 0 bases and J shed 3 bases, with 6 bases lying between them. Germline V gives CDR1 MNHEY, CDR2 SVGEGT. CDR3 amino acids: CASSYSTNYEQYV. Written as DNA, the CDR3 is TGTGCCAGCAGTTACTCCACAAACTACGAGCAGTACGTC.

This clonotype appeared a few times. This chain uses TRBV25-1 with TRBJ2-7, with 10 bases aligning to TRBD1. J gave up 5 bases and V 8 bases, and 6 bases lay outside the gene matches. The CDR3 sequence is 13 residues long. Germline V gene data show CDR1 as MGHDK and CDR2 as SYGVNS. CDR3 nucleotides: TGTGCCAGCTCCTGGACAGGGGGAAACGAGCAGTACTTC. Its protein product is CASSWTGGNEQYF.

The chain joins TRBV21-1 to TRBJ2-5; whether TRBD2, the table's D call, matches the DNA was not checked. TRBV21-1 is reported as a pseudogene. The CDR3 spans 15 residues. The CDR3 DNA is TGTGCCAGCAGGTTTTTTTCGGGGGGGATGGAGACCCAGTACTTC. Protein: CASRFFSGGMETQYF.

This clonotype was counted at least ten times. V usage is TRBV10-3 and J usage is TRBJ2-5; D is unresolved. Trimming shortened V by 8 bases and J by 5 bases, and 15 bases separated the two germline ends. The CDR3 consists of 13 residues. Germline assignment: CDR1 ENHRY and CDR2 SYGVKD. This CDR3 is CAIRIDPSETQYF. CDR3 in DNA: TGTGCCATCCGAATAGATCCGAGCGAGACCCAGTACTTC.

The rearrangement uses TRBV18 and TRBJ1-2; D is uncertain. Trimming left V 3 bases short and J 8 bases short, with 19 bases between. The germline CDR1 and CDR2 sequences are KGHSH and LQKENI. The CDR3 length is 15 residues. CDR3 nucleotide sequence: TGTGCCAGCTCACCTCCTAATTGTTACGCGGGGGGCTACACCTTC. This encodes CASSPPNCYAGGYTF.

The gene calls are TRBV12-3 or TRBV12-4 and TRBJ2-3; D gene unclear. The CDR3 totals 14 residues. V was pared by 6 bases and J by 1 base, with 11 bases between. CDR3 loop: CASSARRGTDTQYF. CDR3 coding DNA: TGTGCCAGCAGCGCACGCCGGGGCACAGATACGCAGTATTTT.

This clonotype was detected only a few times. The V and J genes are TRBV7-9 and TRBJ2-1; 8 bases are shared with TRBD2. CDR3 length: 13 amino acids. With V trimmed by 0 bases and J by 10 bases, 2 bases remained unmatched. The germline gives CDR1 SEHNR, CDR2 FQNEAQ (reference sequence). The CDR3 DNA reads as TGTGCCAGCAGCTTAGCCTCTAGCGGGGAGCAGTTCTTC. Protein sequence: CASSLASSGEQFF.

The CDR3 nucleotides are TGTGCCAGCAGTTCCTCGACTACCCCCTACAATGAGCAGTTCTTC. It specifies CASSSSTTPYNEQFF. V is TRBV6-2 or TRBV6-3 and J is TRBJ2-1; D possibly corresponds to TRBD2 (5 bases). The CDR3 covers 15 residues. Germline V gene sequence: CDR1 MNHEY, CDR2 SVGEGT. The ends were cut back, 4 bases at V and 2 bases at J, with 12 bases in the middle.

V and J are TRBV27 and TRBJ2-5; 7 bases match TRBD2. This CDR3 has 13 amino acids. V lost 6 bases, J lost 6 bases, and 7 bases stayed unmatched. Germline CDR1 MNHEY, CDR2 SMNVEV (reference sequence). The CDR3 coding sequence is TGTGCCAGCAGGCCACCCGGGAGGAAGACCCAGTACTTC. The encoded protein is CASRPPGRKTQYF.

The chain uses TRBV5-4 and TRBJ2-1; no definite D call. Deletions cut 4 bases from V and 7 bases from J, with 12 bases between. The CDR3 is 13 residues long. Germline loops: CDR1 SGHNT, CDR2 YYREEE (reference sequence). In nucleotides, the CDR3 is TGTGCCAGCAGCCCAGTCGGTGGGAATGAGCAGTTCTTC. This codes for CASSPVGGNEQFF.

This clonotype was counted a few times. The chain employs TRBV7-9 and TRBJ2-6; TRBD1 matches at 9 bases. This CDR3 is built from 17 residues. Germline loops: CDR1 SEHNR, CDR2 FQNEAQ (reference sequence). Trimming took 4 bases from V and 4 from J; bases not matched to a gene: 8. In nucleotides, the CDR3 is TGTGCCAGCAGCTCCTCGACAGGGGGTCGAGGGGCCAACGTCCTGACTTTC. It translates to CASSSSTGGRGANVLTF.

This clonotype was observed a handful of times. V gene TRBV9 combines with J gene TRBJ2-7; a weak D match, TRBD2 (5 bases). CDR3 length equals 13 residues. Germline loops: CDR1 SGDLS, CDR2 YYNGEE. V gave up 2 bases and J gave up 0 bases, with 6 bases separating them. The CDR3 reads CASSVGDSYEQYF. The CDR3 coding sequence is TGTGCCAGCAGCGTCGGGGACTCCTACGAGCAGTACTTC.

Written as DNA, the CDR3 is TGTGCCAGCAGCGGAACAGGGGGAGACTATGGCTACACCTTC. Residues: CASSGTGGDYGYTF. The V and J genes are TRBV9 and TRBJ1-2; 8 nucleotides line up with TRBD1. V was pared by 3 bases and J by 3 bases, with 4 bases of the junction left unmatched. This CDR3 comprises 14 residues. CDR1 is SGDLS and CDR2 is YYNGEE in the germline V gene.

This clonotype was counted a few times. The chain recombines TRBV4-1 with TRBJ1-4; TRBD1 aligns across 8 bases. The CDR3 loop spans 17 amino acids. Germline V gene lookup returns CDR1 MGHRA and CDR2 YSYEKL. The junction had 12 bases not matched to a gene; V was cut back by 4 bases and J by 5 bases. This CDR3 reads CASSRRQGLVVNEKLFF. In DNA form, the CDR3 reads TGCGCCAGCAGCCGCAGACAGGGGTTGGTGGTAAATGAAAAACTGTTTTTT.

This chain links TRBV6-2 or TRBV6-3 with TRBJ2-2; 7 bases fit TRBD1. This CDR3 region has 13 residues. Looked up from germline, CDR1 is MNHEY and CDR2 is SVGEGT. V shed 10 bases, J shed 4 bases, and the junction held 6 bases outside the gene matches. CDR3 protein: CAIRDRITGELFF. The CDR3 DNA is TGTGCCATCCGGGACAGAATCACCGGGGAGCTGTTTTTT.

The chain links TRBV11-2 to TRBJ2-2, with D unresolved. V was shortened by 11 bases and J by 8 bases, with 15 bases between the two germline ends. This CDR3 spans 12 amino acids. CDR1 and CDR2 from the germline V gene are SGHAT and FQNNGV. The CDR3: CAGSWGAGELFF. CDR3 sequence (DNA): TGTGCCGGTAGCTGGGGTGCGGGGGAGCTGTTTTTT.